This T cell receptor (beta chain) is from a study of T cells in Graves' hyperthyroidism and ophthalmopathy. Study-wide results and caveats: Ophthalmopathy, which appeared later, was predicted by the model a median approximately 6.7 months before onset.

Exclusion criteria comprised uncontrolled infection, other autoimmune disease, pregnancy or lactation. Clinical symptoms, serum thyroxine, TRAb, thyroid ultrasound and orbital computed tomography established diagnosis. V lost 4 bases and J 1 base, leaving 9 bases between the germline ends. From germline, CDR1 is SGHTA and CDR2 FQGNSA. The CDR3 is made up of 14 amino acids. RNA transcripts gave rise to amplified TCR beta CDR3 regions. The HTBI primer set drove a first-round RT-PCR of the TCR CDR3. TCRdb called the multiplex PCR reads again in MiXCR, with one record for every CDR3 protein. The sample consists of hundreds of thousands of distinct CDR3 sequences, 38% of them appearing once. Worth noting for this clonotype: Its target is unknown.

This TCR was sampled from a man younger than 35 with Graves' hyperthyroidism. V is TRBV7-2 and J is TRBJ2-3; D remains ambiguous. Sequencing input: blood. The CDR3 nucleotides read TGTGCCAGCAGCTCCAATCCGGGCACAGATACGCAGTATTTT. It encodes CASSSNPGTDTQYF. Based on the CDR3 plus reference TRBV7-2 and TRBJ2-3, the full variable domain is GAGVSQSPSNKVTEKGKDVELRCDPISGHTALYWYRQSLGQGLEFLIYFQGNSAPDKSGLPSDRFSAERTGGSVSTLTIQRTQQEDSAVYLCASSSNPGTDTQYFGPGTRLTVL.